This T cell receptor beta chain was recovered during a study of PD-1 blockade in classical Hodgkin lymphoma. Details on this clone: Its cognate antigen is unknown.

Here immunoSEQ multiplex PCR was the method, and the copy in TCRdb shows in-frame clones only, minus some. Of 95,000 to 100,000 clones in the sample, 75% to 90% are singletons; the top ten hold under 7.5%. Trimming left V 6 bases short and J 1 base short, with 15 bases between. CDR1 is SQVTM, CDR2 ANQGSEA, per germline. This CDR3 is 14 amino acids long. Findings and limits, study-wide: The drivers behind the repertoire differences, possibly disease activity or prior therapy, remain undefined.

Every single patient, without exception, relapsed after autologous stem cell transplantation, and brentuximab vedotin exposure varied. The rearrangement links TRBV29-1 to TRBJ1-1; D perhaps matches TRBD1 (5 bases). The specimen comprised peripheral blood mononuclear cells (PBMCs), sampled before the second cycle of nivolumab. The TCR comes from a human donor with classical Hodgkin lymphoma. CDR3 in amino acids: CSVRPGLWNTEAFF. The CDR3 nucleotides are TGCAGCGTGCGTCCGGGACTATGGAACACTGAAGCTTTCTTT.